The 7 T cell receptor beta chains reported below all come from one sample, sequenced in a study of control samples from healthy donors and cancer patients. The method was immunoSEQ multiplex PCR; TCRdb's version includes in-frame clones alone and lacks a portion of them. The sample carries some 130,000 clones, over 85% recorded once. Sequenced sample: blood. The receptor set was obtained from a man aged 18 to 29 in good health.

The V and J genes are TRBV6-4 and TRBJ2-2; possibly TRBD2 for D (6 bases). This CDR3 comprises 13 residues. Germline V gene sequence: CDR1 MRHNA, CDR2 SNTAGT. CDR3 DNA: TGTGCGGCGGGGCTAGTCTGCACCGGGGAGCTGTTTTTT. Amino acids: CAAGLVCTGELFF.

The chain carries TRBV5-1 and TRBJ2-3; TRBD2 matches 7 bases. The CDR3 spans 15 residues. J was trimmed by 5 bases and V by 0 bases; bases with no gene match: 6. Germline V CDR1 and CDR2: SGHRS, YFSETQ. CDR3 DNA sequence: TGCGCCAGCAGCTTGGGTCTAGCGGAGGGAGATACGCAGTATTTT. Translated, it gives CASSLGLAEGDTQYF.

This rearrangement joins TRBV27 to TRBJ2-1; D may be TRBD2 (7 bases). The CDR3 contains 15 residues. Trimming left V 1 base short and J 9 bases short, with 16 bases between. CDR1 and CDR2 (germline): MNHEY, SMNVEV (reference sequence). The CDR3 loop is CASSLFGQGGGEQFF. As DNA, the CDR3 is TGTGCCAGCAGTTTATTCGGGCAGGGAGGGGGTGAGCAGTTCTTC.

This chain joins TRBV6-6 and TRBJ1-3; D gene uncertain. Germline V CDR1 and CDR2: MNHNY, SVGAGI (reference sequence). V gave up 5 bases and J gave up 0 bases, with 11 bases separating them. The CDR3 length is 15 residues. The CDR3 DNA reads TGTGCCAGCAGTGCCGAGTCTAGCTCTGGAAACACCATATATTTT. Its translation is CASSAESSSGNTIYF.

This chain links TRBV6-4 with TRBJ1-1; no clear D gene. V shed 4 bases and J shed 3 bases, with 9 bases lying between them. The germline V gene has CDR1 MRHNA and CDR2 SNTAGT. This CDR3 has 13 residues. This chain's CDR3 is CASSAVRDTEAFF. DNA of the CDR3: TGTGCCAGCAGTGCGGTCAGAGACACTGAAGCTTTCTTT.

J is TRBJ1-2 and V is TRBV3-1 (or the pseudogene TRBV3-2); TRBD1 matches 11 bases. The CDR3 has 13 amino acids. After removal of 4 bases from V and 8 bases from J, the junction contained 3 bases not matched to a gene. From germline, CDR1 is LGHDT and CDR2 YNNKEL (reference sequence). As DNA, the CDR3 is TGTGCCAGCAGCCGGACAGGGGGCCGAGGCTACACCTTC. Translating gives CASSRTGGRGYTF.

This sequence joins TRBV6-5 and TRBJ1-2; the D gene is possibly TRBD1 (5 bases). The germline gives CDR1 MNHEY, CDR2 SVGAGI. Trimming removed 6 bases from V and 5 bases from J, with 10 bases in between. CDR3 length: 12 amino acids. For the CDR3, the DNA is TGTGCCAGCAGCAGGGTCGGTTATGGCTACACCTTC. The encoded protein is CASSRVGYGYTF.